A single sample gave rise to the 19 T cell receptor beta chains below, sequenced in a study of neoadjuvant anti-PD-1 for oral cavity cancer. The data were produced by immunoSEQ multiplex PCR, yet TCRdb's version contains in-frame clones alone and is incomplete. Of over 80,000 clones in the sample, roughly 80% were seen once. The sample was PBMCs, taken before nivolumab (anti-PD-1) treatment. Receptors were obtained from a person between 40 and 85 years old with oral cavity squamous cell carcinoma.

This chain joins TRBV9 and TRBJ2-3, with unresolved D. The CDR3 totals 16 residues. Trimming removed 0 bases at V and 2 bases at J, with 13 bases between. Germline CDR1 reads SGDLS; CDR2 reads YYNGEE. In DNA, the CDR3 is TGTGCCAGCAGCGTAGGACTTTCTCCGCACACAGATACGCAGTATTTT. It yields the protein CASSVGLSPHTDTQYF.

The V gene is TRBV29-1, the J gene TRBJ1-1, with TRBD1 matching 7 bases. CDR1 SQVTM and CDR2 ANQGSEA come from the germline V gene. With V trimmed by 4 bases and J by 6 bases, 5 bases remained unmatched. The CDR3 is made up of 12 amino acids. The CDR3 sequence is CSVGQGGSEAFF. The CDR3 DNA follows: TGCAGCGTTGGACAGGGAGGATCTGAAGCTTTCTTT.

This clone was recorded only once. The chain uses TRBV10-1 and TRBJ2-2, with unresolved D. The CDR3 runs to 13 residues. V shed 6 bases and J shed 5 bases, with 10 bases lying between them. In germline, CDR1 is WNHNN, CDR2 SYGVQD (reference sequence). The CDR3 region is CASSARVTGELFF. CDR3 coding DNA: TGCGCCAGCAGCGCCCGGGTGACCGGGGAGCTGTTTTTT.

The rearrangement links TRBV6-1 to TRBJ2-1; a possible D gene is TRBD2 (5 bases). CDR3 size: 14 residues. The germline V gene encodes CDR1 MNHNS and CDR2 SASEGT. The V end was cut by 8 bases, the J end by 0 bases, with 11 bases between. CDR3 nucleotide sequence: TGTGCCAGCCGTGGGAGCGGCTCCTACAATGAGCAGTTCTTC. Encoded protein: CASRGSGSYNEQFF.

The chain is built from TRBV4-1 and TRBJ2-3; 10 bases agree with TRBD2. With V trimmed by 0 bases and J by 3 bases, 6 bases remained unmatched. Germline lookup yields CDR1 MGHRA and CDR2 YSYEKL. CDR3 length equals 17 residues. CDR3 DNA: TGCGCCAGCAGCCAAGATAGTTCTAGCGGGAGAACAGATACGCAGTATTTT. Amino acids: CASSQDSSSGRTDTQYF.

The chain carries TRBV7-9 and TRBJ2-3, with 13 bases that match TRBD2. The length of the CDR3 is 19 residues. The germline gives CDR1 SEHNR, CDR2 FQNEAQ (reference sequence). J gave up 7 bases and V 5 bases, and 18 bases lay outside the gene matches. CDR3 region: CASSRHRDLGLAGAHTQYF. The CDR3 coding sequence is TGTGCCAGCAGCCGGCACCGGGACCTAGGACTAGCGGGAGCCCATACGCAGTATTTT.

The V gene is TRBV7-2, the J gene TRBJ2-7, with D perhaps being TRBD1 or TRBD2 (5 bases each). V gave up 4 bases and J gave up 2 bases, with 12 bases separating them. Germline V lookup: CDR1 SGHTA, CDR2 FQGNSA. The CDR3 has 14 amino acids. The CDR3 is CASSSGTTPYEQYF. CDR3 nucleotides: TGTGCCAGCAGCTCCGGGACCACCCCCTACGAGCAGTACTTC.

This clone appeared a single time. V and J are TRBV2 and TRBJ1-1, with TRBD1 identical over 7 bases. J lost 5 bases, V lost 4 bases, and 7 bases had no gene match. From germline, CDR1 is SNHLY and CDR2 FYNNEI. This CDR3 spans 14 amino acids. The CDR3 nucleotides read TGTGCCAGCAGTGCGGGACAGAAGGAGACTGAAGCTTTCTTT. The encoded protein is CASSAGQKETEAFF.

The CDR3 region has the DNA TGCGCCAGCAGGAGCGGGACAGGGCAAACTGAAGCTTTCTTT. Translation: CASRSGTGQTEAFF. The V call is TRBV5-1, the J call TRBJ1-1; 9 nucleotides line up with TRBD1. Germline V gene lookup returns CDR1 SGHRS and CDR2 YFSETQ. The V segment lost 5 bases and the J segment 5 bases; nucleotides outside the gene matches: 7. This CDR3 has 14 residues.

This sequence joins TRBV9 and TRBJ2-3, with D tentatively TRBD1 (6 bases). The germline V and J ends were trimmed by 3 bases and 7 bases, with 9 bases remaining between them. Germline CDR1 reads SGDLS; CDR2 reads YYNGEE. The CDR3 length is 12 residues. The CDR3 loop is CASSAGDHTQYF. Here the CDR3 DNA reads TGTGCCAGCAGCGCAGGGGACCATACGCAGTATTTT.

The genes are TRBV15 and TRBJ1-3; unclear D gene. Germline V gene lookup returns CDR1 LNHNV and CDR2 YYDKDF (reference sequence). Trimming stripped 5 bases from V and 1 base from J, with 12 bases between. This CDR3 is 15 amino acids long. In DNA form, the CDR3 reads TGTGCCACCAGCGGACGTCAGGAATCTGGAAACACCATATATTTT. It specifies CATSGRQESGNTIYF.

This sequence joins TRBV6-6 and TRBJ1-5, with D possibly being TRBD1 (6 bases). Trimming took off 5 bases at V and 3 bases at J, with 17 bases between the two ends. The CDR3 totals 16 residues. Germline CDR1 and CDR2: MNHNY and SVGAGI (reference sequence). CDR3 DNA: TGTGCCAGCAGTACCCACAGGGAGGTGGCCAATCAGCCCCAGCATTTT. Translating gives CASSTHREVANQPQHF.

The chain uses TRBV9 and TRBJ2-3; 7 nucleotides agree with TRBD2. V dropped 2 bases and J dropped 1; count of bases not matched to a gene: 4. Germline values: CDR1 SGDLS, CDR2 YYNGEE. The CDR3 runs 15 residues. The CDR3 nucleotides read TGTGCCAGCAGCGTTCGGGCGGGGGGCACAGATACGCAGTATTTT. This codes for CASSVRAGGTDTQYF.

Worth noting for this clone: The junction shows a germline mismatch at one end, possibly a read error. V usage is TRBV7-2 and J usage is TRBJ2-1; 7 bases map to TRBD2. The germline V gene encodes CDR1 SGHTA and CDR2 FQGNSA. The length of the CDR3 is 16 residues. CDR3 DNA sequence: TGTGCCAGCACCTTAGTGGGCGGGAGCTCCTACAATGAGCAGTTCTTC. As protein: CASTLVGGSSYNEQFF.

J is TRBJ1-2 and V is TRBV28; the D gene is possibly TRBD1 (6 bases). Germline CDR1 MDHEN, CDR2 SYDVKM. V was pared by 6 bases and J by 8 bases, with 16 bases between. This CDR3 region has 13 residues. This CDR3 is CASRPPGAQGYTF. In DNA form, the CDR3 reads TGTGCCAGCAGACCGCCAGGGGCGCAAGGCTACACCTTC.

This clone has more than one count but fewer than ten. CDR3 region: CASSQGAWYEQYF. The CDR3 nucleotides read TGTGCCAGTAGTCAGGGGGCGTGGTACGAGCAGTACTTC. This rearrangement joins TRBV19 to TRBJ2-7; 8 nucleotides align to TRBD1. V was pared by 5 bases and J by 4 bases, with 4 bases of the junction left unmatched. Per germline, CDR1 LNHDA and CDR2 SQIVND (reference sequence). This CDR3 has 13 residues.

This clone turned up a few times. The chain couples TRBV9 to TRBJ1-5; 7 bases are shared with TRBD1. Germline-derived CDR1 and CDR2 are SGDLS and YYNGEE. This CDR3 region has 13 residues. The V segment lost 3 bases and the J segment 5 bases; nucleotides outside the gene matches: 2. The CDR3 region is CASSGQGDQPQHF. CDR3 nucleotide sequence: TGTGCCAGCAGCGGACAGGGCGATCAGCCCCAGCATTTT.

The chain employs TRBV25-1 and TRBJ1-2; D is perhaps TRBD1 (6 bases). V was cut by 2 bases and J by 6 bases, with 10 bases left in between. Germline-derived CDR1 and CDR2 are MGHDK and SYGVNS. The CDR3 runs 13 residues. The CDR3 is CASSEQGIHGYTF. For the CDR3, the DNA is TGTGCCAGCAGTGAACAGGGGATACATGGCTACACCTTC.

This clone was counted once. V is TRBV19 and J is TRBJ1-2; D is possibly TRBD1 (6 bases). V was shortened by 7 bases and J by 4 bases, with 16 bases between the two germline ends. The germline V gene encodes CDR1 LNHDA and CDR2 SQIVND (reference sequence). The CDR3 sequence is 14 residues long. CDR3 DNA: TGTGCCAGTACCCCCGGGGGCAGGATCTATGGCTACACCTTC. Its translation: CASTPGGRIYGYTF.